The sequence of this T cell receptor (beta chain) was determined in a study of CD8 T cells in ankylosing spondylitis. Germline V gene lookup returns CDR1 SGHNT and CDR2 YYREEE (reference sequence). CDR3 length: 13 residues. Trimming removed 6 bases at V and 1 base at J, with 7 bases between. TCRdb re-called the 5' RACE reads with MiXCR, one entry per CDR3 protein. The profile covers a few hundred thousand distinct CDR3 sequences, with roughly a tenth appearing a single time and approximately 20% taken by the ten largest. This clonotype was observed at least ten times. This receptor was identified in a male donor with ankylosing spondylitis or in good health (not recorded which). Input material: blood, either unsorted or a sorted T cell fraction (not recorded which). The chain employs TRBV5-4 and TRBJ2-2; unclear D gene. CDR3 coding DNA: TGTGCCAGCACCCAACGGAACACCGGGGAGCTGTTTTTT. This sequence encodes CASTQRNTGELFF.